The 23 T cell receptor beta chains below come from one sample, sequenced in a study of PD-L1 blockade in urothelial cancer. The assay was immunoSEQ multiplex PCR, and TCRdb's table has in-frame clones only and misses some. The profile shows 85,000 to 95,000 clones, around 89% of them singletons. As to time point: pretreatment peripheral blood. The source material was PBMCs, sampled around atezolizumab (anti-PD-L1) treatment. Receptors were obtained from a man aged 60 to 75 with urothelial cancer.

This clone was detected only once. The rearrangement links TRBV9 to TRBJ2-4; TRBD2 aligns across 8 bases. Germline assignment: CDR1 SGDLS and CDR2 YYNGEE. This CDR3 has 16 amino acids. Trimming took 8 bases from V and 2 from J; bases not matched to a gene: 12. DNA for the CDR3: TGTGCCAGATGGAGCGGGGGAGGGTATTCCAAAAACATTCAGTACTTC. Residues: CARWSGGGYSKNIQYF.

The CDR3 sequence: CASSKREEDTQYF. The DNA of the CDR3 is TGTGCCAGCAGTAAGAGGGAGGAAGATACGCAGTATTTT. The chain employs TRBV7-6 and TRBJ2-3; possible D gene TRBD2, 6 bases. The CDR3 sequence is 13 residues long. The germline gives CDR1 SGHVS, CDR2 FNYEAQ. V was pared by 6 bases and J by 5 bases, with 12 bases between.

This chain connects TRBV4-2 to TRBJ2-3; tentatively, D is TRBD2 (6 bases). V shed 1 base and J shed 1 base, with 9 bases lying between them. Germline CDR1 is LGHNA and CDR2 is YNFKEQ. This CDR3 spans 15 amino acids. The CDR3 spells CASSQVERGTDTQYF. The CDR3 DNA reads as TGTGCCAGCAGCCAAGTGGAGCGGGGCACAGATACGCAGTATTTT.

The CDR3: CASSLGGPGANVLTF. The CDR3 DNA reads as TGTGCCAGCAGCTTAGGAGGGCCTGGGGCCAACGTCCTGACTTTC. The V gene is TRBV7-2, the J gene TRBJ2-6, with D possibly being TRBD2 (5 bases). The CDR3 is 15 amino acids. Germline V lookup: CDR1 SGHTA, CDR2 FQGNSA. Trimming took off 1 base at V and 2 bases at J, with 6 bases between the two ends.

This clone was seen only a few times. This chain joins TRBV4-2 and TRBJ1-1; unclear D gene. V lost 2 bases to trimming and J lost 10 bases, with 20 bases between them. Germline-derived CDR1 and CDR2 are LGHNA and YNFKEQ. The CDR3 extends over 15 amino acids. The CDR3 sequence: CASSQPVETEAGAFF. The CDR3 nucleotides read TGTGCCAGCAGCCAACCCGTGGAGACGGAGGCTGGAGCTTTCTTT.

The rearrangement links TRBV9 to TRBJ2-7; 9 bases line up with TRBD2. This CDR3 spans 15 amino acids. Losses at the gene ends were 3 bases for V and 5 bases for J; bases not matched to a gene: 9. Germline V CDR1 and CDR2: SGDLS, YYNGEE. The CDR3 protein is CASSAQGGRGNEQYF. The CDR3 DNA follows: TGTGCCAGCAGCGCCCAAGGCGGGAGGGGAAACGAGCAGTACTTC.

The chain carries TRBV27 and TRBJ2-3; D unresolved. There are 13 residues in the CDR3. CDR1 is MNHEY, CDR2 SMNVEV, per germline (reference sequence). V lost 4 bases, J lost 8 bases, and 13 bases lay in between. The CDR3 sequence: CASSSVSPPTQYF. The CDR3 DNA reads as TGTGCCAGCAGTTCAGTCTCGCCCCCTACGCAGTATTTT.

V and J are TRBV5-1 and TRBJ2-7; TRBD2 agrees at 8 bases. This CDR3 contains 15 residues. V lost 0 bases and J lost 2; bases outside the gene matches: 4. Germline CDR1 reads SGHRS; CDR2 reads YFSETQ. The CDR3 DNA reads TGCGCCAGCAGCTTGGTAGTCGGGGGGGCCTACGAGCAGTACTTC. Translation: CASSLVVGGAYEQYF.

The chain recombines TRBV27 with TRBJ1-5; 9 bases are shared with TRBD1. The CDR3 is made up of 18 amino acids. The germline V gene has CDR1 MNHEY and CDR2 SMNVEV (reference sequence). The J segment lost 3 bases and the V segment lost 4 bases, leaving 13 bases of the junction unmatched. The CDR3 sequence: CASSSGPVGQGYNQPQHF. CDR3 sequence (DNA): TGTGCCAGCAGTTCCGGACCAGTGGGACAGGGATACAATCAGCCCCAGCATTTT.

This chain joins TRBV2 and TRBJ2-2, with 9 bases that match TRBD2. Trimming at V came to 4 bases and at J to 5 bases, leaving 8 bases not matched to a gene. The CDR3 covers 16 residues. CDR1 and CDR2 from the germline V gene are SNHLY and FYNNEI. Written as DNA, the CDR3 is TGTGCCAGCAGTGGGGCGGGGGGGCTCAGTACCGGGGAGCTGTTTTTT. As protein: CASSGAGGLSTGELFF.

This chain connects TRBV6-1 to TRBJ2-5; 12 nucleotides align to TRBD1. Germline CDR1 and CDR2: MNHNS and SASEGT. The CDR3 is made up of 16 amino acids. With 4 bases clipped from V and 4 bases from J, the junction kept 7 bases outside the gene matches. The CDR3, as DNA: TGTGCCAGCAGTGTCCCGGGACAGGGGGCGAGAGAGACCCAGTACTTC. Residues: CASSVPGQGARETQYF.

The chain joins TRBV28 to TRBJ2-1; the D gene is possibly TRBD2 (5 bases). V lost 2 bases, J lost 7 bases, and 12 bases lay in between. Germline-derived CDR1 and CDR2 are MDHEN and SYDVKM. The CDR3 contains 14 residues. CDR3 protein: CASSLSGRANEQFF. DNA for the CDR3: TGTGCCAGCAGTTTAAGCGGTCGAGCAAATGAGCAGTTCTTC.

The rearrangement uses TRBV6-1 and TRBJ2-7; possibly TRBD2 for D (5 bases). The germline CDR1 and CDR2 sequences are MNHNS and SASEGT. V lost 6 bases and J lost 6, with 12 bases in between. The CDR3 length is 12 residues. CDR3 sequence (DNA): TGTGCCAGCAGACCCGGAGGAGGCGAGCAGTACTTC. This translates into CASRPGGGEQYF.

This chain joins TRBV28 and TRBJ2-3, with D unresolved. V was cut by 8 bases and J by 2 bases, with 17 bases left in between. Germline CDR1 and CDR2: MDHEN and SYDVKM. This CDR3 is built from 15 residues. CDR3 coding DNA: TGTGCCAGCCACAGACCCGGTGGGTCCACAGATACGCAGTATTTT. Its protein product is CASHRPGGSTDTQYF.

The chain has TRBV30 and TRBJ2-2, with D possibly being TRBD2 (6 bases). V was shortened by 3 bases and J by 4 bases, with 15 bases between the two germline ends. Looked up from germline, CDR1 is GTSNPN and CDR2 is SVGIG (reference sequence). The CDR3 runs to 15 residues. The DNA for the CDR3 is TGTGCCTGGAGAATGGAGGGAGTGGGCACCGGGGAGCTGTTTTTT. This codes for CAWRMEGVGTGELFF.

This CDR3 reads CASSQGQTQYF. In DNA, the CDR3 is TGTGCCAGCAGCCAGGGACAGACGCAGTATTTT. The rearrangement uses TRBV7-9 and TRBJ2-3, with 7 nucleotides matching TRBD1. Germline CDR1 is SEHNR and CDR2 is FQNEAQ (reference sequence). V shed 5 bases and J 9 bases; nucleotides not matched to a gene: 2. The CDR3 loop spans 11 amino acids.

In DNA form, the CDR3 reads TGTGCCAGCAGTCCCCTCGGGACTAGCGGGGGGTACAATGAGCAGTTCTTC. This sequence encodes CASSPLGTSGGYNEQFF. This chain connects TRBV2 to TRBJ2-1, with 15 bases identical to TRBD2. With 5 bases clipped from V and 4 bases from J, the junction kept 6 bases outside the gene matches. This CDR3 is 17 amino acids long. Germline CDR1 SNHLY, CDR2 FYNNEI. The whole variable domain, filled in from reference TRBV2 and TRBJ2-1, reads EPEVTQTPSHQVTQMGQEVILRCVPISNHLYFYWYRQILGQKVEFLVSFYNNEISEKSEIFDDQFSVERPDGSNFTLKIRSTKLEDSAMYFCASSPLGTSGGYNEQFFGPGTRLTVL.

The V and J genes are TRBV19 and TRBJ1-2; tentative D call: TRBD1 (6 bases). This CDR3 has 15 amino acids. Trimming left V 3 bases short and J 0 bases short, with 11 bases between. Germline CDR1 reads LNHDA; CDR2 reads SQIVND (reference sequence). Written as DNA, the CDR3 is TGTGCCAGTAGTATTATGGCAGGGGCTAACTATGGCTACACCTTC. This translates into CASSIMAGANYGYTF.

There are a few counts of this clone. CDR3 sequence: CASSLAGTSGASEQFF. In DNA, the CDR3 is TGTGCCAGCAGTTTGGCCGGGACTAGCGGGGCCTCGGAGCAGTTCTTC. The chain carries TRBV27 and TRBJ2-1, with 13 positions matching TRBD2. This CDR3 contains 16 residues. Germline CDR1 reads MNHEY; CDR2 reads SMNVEV (reference sequence). V shed 3 bases and J 10 bases; nucleotides not matched to a gene: 9.

This chain connects TRBV7-9 to TRBJ2-7; 8 bases fit TRBD1. The junction had 9 bases not matched to a gene; V was cut back by 6 bases and J by 2 bases. The CDR3 is 15 residues long. CDR1 and CDR2 from the germline V gene are SEHNR and FQNEAQ (reference sequence). CDR3 amino acids: CASSSNRGVAYEQYF. The CDR3 DNA reads as TGTGCCAGCAGTTCTAACAGGGGGGTAGCCTACGAGCAGTACTTC.

V gene TRBV18 combines with J gene TRBJ2-1, with D hard to call. Deletions cut 0 bases from V and 1 base from J, with 7 bases between. The CDR3 spans 15 residues. From germline, CDR1 is KGHSH and CDR2 LQKENI. CDR3 bases: TGTGCCAGCTCACCACCCCAGGATTCCTACAATGAGCAGTTCTTC. Encoded protein: CASSPPQDSYNEQFF.

This chain connects TRBV4-2 to TRBJ1-5, with D hard to call. The V gene lost 0 bases and the J gene lost 1 base, with 10 bases spanning the gap. Per germline, CDR1 LGHNA and CDR2 YNFKEQ. The CDR3 consists of 16 residues. In DNA, the CDR3 is TGTGCCAGCAGCCAAGAGTTGGCCACGAGCAATCAGCCCCAGCATTTT. This translates into CASSQELATSNQPQHF.

This clone was seen a single time. The genes are TRBV2 and TRBJ1-2, with D unclear. V was cut by 2 bases and J by 4 bases, with 8 bases left in between. CDR3 size: 13 residues. Germline V gene lookup returns CDR1 SNHLY and CDR2 FYNNEI. The CDR3 spells CASSESGSYGYTF. The CDR3 DNA reads as TGTGCCAGCAGTGAATCAGGTAGCTATGGCTACACCTTC.